The source of this T cell receptor beta chain is a study of cytomegalovirus exposure and HLA in healthy donors. V dropped 5 bases and J dropped 5; count of bases not matched to a gene: 8. Per germline, CDR1 SEHNR and CDR2 FQNEAQ (reference sequence). The CDR3 is 14 residues long. Details on this clone: Its target is unknown.

Whole-study results and caveats: The study recorded about 150 TCR beta chains that were cytomegalovirus-associated. In a later analysis, at a false discovery rate of 0.05, 16,951 TCR beta sequences matched HLA alleles. The classifier was said to identify cytomegalovirus status with high specificity and sensitivity. TCR beta V- and J-gene trimming was later associated with a missense DCLRE1C variant.

Primers included in the PCR were 60 Vbeta and 13 Jbeta primers. Sequencing was performed with immunoSEQ multiplex PCR; in TCRdb, only in-frame clones are kept and a portion is missing. The sample shows some 200,000 clones, about 12% of them seen only once. This receptor was identified in a man aged 45-65 years in good health and CMV-seropositive. V is TRBV7-9 and J is TRBJ2-5, with 7 bases identical to TRBD1. The specimen was PBMCs. CDR3: CASSARQGAETQYF. The CDR3 DNA reads TGTGCCAGCAGCGCCCGACAGGGTGCGGAGACCCAGTACTTC.